What follows is one TCR beta chain and its context. The data derive from a study of cytomegalovirus exposure and HLA in healthy donors. The CDR3 covers 16 residues. V gave up 4 bases and J gave up 4 bases, with 21 bases separating them. Germline V gene sequence: CDR1 SGHNT, CDR2 YYREEE (reference sequence). The repertoire was sequenced with immunoSEQ multiplex PCR; TCRdb's copy has only in-frame clones and lacks some. The sample contains about 140,000 clones, roughly nine tenths of which appear only once. The validation cohort, a group of 90 to 150 subjects, included the donors and was separate from the approximately 680-subject first cohort.

The J gene is TRBJ2-7, the V gene TRBV5-4; D may be TRBD2 (6 bases). Material: PBMCs. The receptor's source is a man between 18 and 35 years old in good health and CMV-seronegative. The CDR3 bases are TGTGCCAGCAGCGACCAAGGGAGGCCCGGCAGGTACGAGCAGTACTTC. Its protein product is CASSDQGRPGRYEQYF.